This T cell receptor beta chain was identified in a study of shared clonotypes between healthy human individuals. As for the study in general: Plates per donor: three CD4 naive, three CD4 memory, two CD8 naive, one CD8 memory.

Produced via immunoSEQ multiplex PCR; TCRdb's table is partial and in-frame only. The table shows some 790,000 clones, with 72% occurring only once. Naive CD4+ cells were CD45RA-selected; the remaining cells were memory. Study outcomes and limitations: Limitation of the genetic and exposure-history diversity represented came from the few donors.

This clone has only a few counts. Its antigen is still unknown. The clonotype was recovered from a woman in her 30s in good health. Sequencing input: memory CD4+ T cells sorted from blood. Subset of the sample: CD45RA-negative fraction.

CDR3 in amino acids: CASSVGLAGGTEQFF. In DNA form, the CDR3 reads TGCGCCAGCAGCGTGGGACTAGCGGGAGGTACTGAGCAGTTCTTC. This chain links TRBV5-1 with TRBJ2-1; 15 nucleotides match TRBD2. This CDR3 spans 15 amino acids. Germline CDR1 is SGHRS and CDR2 is YFSETQ. V lost 4 bases, J lost 9 bases, and 5 bases stayed unmatched.